This paragraph covers one T cell receptor beta chain sequence. Its antigen is not yet known. Base quality data are lacking; no much larger clone is found one base away. The data were taken from a study of blood T cell repertoires in COVID-19 (TCRdb year 2020). General notes on the study: Collaborator samples came from the United States, Italy and Spain and covered acute and convalescent phases of COVID-19. The prospective study material was composed of cDNA or gDNA derived from T cells, B-cell-depleted T cells, or PBMCs. Subjects who had been exposed to COVID-19, were actively infected with it, or had recovered from it provided the deeply sampled blood TCRbeta repertoires that made up the dataset. The repertoires were made available in a free public database intended to serve as a resource for research on the immune response to SARS-CoV-2. The samples were drawn from the first 160 participants of the ongoing ImmuneRACE study and from 950 to 1,500 subjects provided by 6 global collaborators. The sample metadata nearly always contained a de-identified subject ID, COVID-19 status, age in years and sex. Where HLA class I and class II types were available, the types were taken from metadata supplied by the sample provider, not from assay-based typing. The paper as a whole reports these results and caveats: Clinical and demographic metadata were provided uncurated, with the amount varying by source and participant.

Whole blood was collected in K2EDTA tubes by collaborating institutions according to the institutions' own protocols. Collaborator samples were shipped for TCRbeta analysis as frozen whole blood, isolated PBMCs, or DNA extracted from either sample type. V drops 10 bases and J drops 2 bases, leaving 15 bases in between. Measured from the cysteine to the phenylalanine, the CDR3 is 15 residues long. Of the read, only the CDR3 DNA is kept; its 45 bases are in frame from base 1. Via the germline V gene, CDR1 is MDHEN and CDR2 SYDVKM. TCRbeta CDR3 regions were amplified from genomic DNA using the immunoSEQ Assay, a bias-controlled multiplex PCR. Concerning the study's data processing: Nucleated cell counts per sample were estimated from amplification of reference gene primers within the assay. Sequence reads were collapsed and filtered to measure the absolute abundance of every unique TCRbeta CDR3 rearrangement. For each sample, productive Simpson clonality was calculated as the square root of Simpson's diversity index over productive rearrangements. In its TCRdb copy, this immuneACCESS table keeps in-frame sequences only and misses some clones. Where compared with another copy, unresolved V genes explain less than half of these, and the others have no known cause. The D gene and trimming were derived from the DNA, and the V and J assignments and clone size from that table. The sample table holds approximately 230,000 clones, of which 88% were seen once. 1.3% to 1.5% of the sample is taken by the ten largest.

The sample taken for sequencing was peripheral blood. The TCR originated in a man older than 75 with acute or convalescent COVID-19. The chain uses TRBV28 and TRBJ2-6; D gene: possibly TRBD2, on 7 matching bases. At the DNA level, the sequence is TGTGCCACGTGGGGGGGGCTGGCTGGGGCCAACGTCCTGACTTTC. Its coded protein is CATWGGLAGANVLTF.